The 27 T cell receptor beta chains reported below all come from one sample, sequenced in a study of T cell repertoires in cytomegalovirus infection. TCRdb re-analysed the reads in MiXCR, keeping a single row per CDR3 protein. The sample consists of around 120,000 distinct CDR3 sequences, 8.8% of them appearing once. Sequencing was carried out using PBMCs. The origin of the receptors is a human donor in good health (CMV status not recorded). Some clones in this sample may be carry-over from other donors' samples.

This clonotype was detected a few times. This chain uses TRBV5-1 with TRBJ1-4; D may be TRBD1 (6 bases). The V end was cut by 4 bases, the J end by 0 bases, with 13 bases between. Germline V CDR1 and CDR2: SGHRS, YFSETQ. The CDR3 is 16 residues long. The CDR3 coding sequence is TGCGCCAGCAGCACCGGAGGGACATCAACTAATGAAAAACTGTTTTTT. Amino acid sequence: CASSTGGTSTNEKLFF.

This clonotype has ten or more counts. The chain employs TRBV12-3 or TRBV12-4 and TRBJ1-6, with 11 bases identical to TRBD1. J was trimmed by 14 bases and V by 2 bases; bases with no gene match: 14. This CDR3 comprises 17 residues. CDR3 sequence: CASSLIQPGTGGSTLHF. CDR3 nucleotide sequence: TGTGCCAGCAGTTTAATCCAGCCCGGGACAGGGGGGTCAACCCTCCACTTT.

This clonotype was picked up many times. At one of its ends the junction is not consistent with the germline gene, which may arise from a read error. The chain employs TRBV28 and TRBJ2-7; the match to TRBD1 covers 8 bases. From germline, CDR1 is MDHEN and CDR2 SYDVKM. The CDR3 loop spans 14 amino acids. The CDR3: CAISGPDRGYEQYF. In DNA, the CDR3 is TGTGCCATCAGTGGACCCGACAGGGGCTACGAGCAGTACTTC.

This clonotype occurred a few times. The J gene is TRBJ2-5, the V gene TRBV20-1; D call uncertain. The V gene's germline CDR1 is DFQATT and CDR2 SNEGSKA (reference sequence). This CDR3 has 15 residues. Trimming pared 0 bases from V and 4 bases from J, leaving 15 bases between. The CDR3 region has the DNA TGCAGTGCTAGAGATCGCCCTTCCGCAACAGAGACCCAGTACTTC. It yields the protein CSARDRPSATETQYF.

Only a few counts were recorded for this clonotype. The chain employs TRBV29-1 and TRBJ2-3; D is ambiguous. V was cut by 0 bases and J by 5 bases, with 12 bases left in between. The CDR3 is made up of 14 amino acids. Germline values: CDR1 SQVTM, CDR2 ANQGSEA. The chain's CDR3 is CSVEDWRMEDTQYF. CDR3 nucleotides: TGCAGCGTTGAAGATTGGCGCATGGAAGATACGCAGTATTTT.

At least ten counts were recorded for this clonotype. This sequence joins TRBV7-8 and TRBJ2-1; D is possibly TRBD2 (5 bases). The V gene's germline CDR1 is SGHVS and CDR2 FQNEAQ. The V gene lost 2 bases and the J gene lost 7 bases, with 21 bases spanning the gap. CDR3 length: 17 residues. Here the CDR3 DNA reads TGTGCCAGCAGCTTAAGGGCCCTCAGGACTCTCCGGAATGAGCAGTTCTTC. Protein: CASSLRALRTLRNEQFF.

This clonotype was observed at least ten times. This chain's CDR3 is CSVLPGGMAGELFF. In DNA form, the CDR3 reads TGCAGCGTTCTTCCAGGGGGCATGGCCGGGGAGCTGTTTTTT. The chain employs TRBV29-1 and TRBJ2-2; 8 nucleotides line up with TRBD1. V was clipped by 5 bases and J by 6 bases; unmatched bases: 8. The CDR3 spans 14 residues. CDR1 and CDR2 from the germline V gene are SQVTM and ANQGSEA.

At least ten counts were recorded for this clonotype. DNA for the CDR3: TGTGCCAGTAGTTCACAAGCTGCAACTAATGAAAAACTGTTTTTT. It specifies CASSSQAATNEKLFF. The chain is built from TRBV19 and TRBJ1-4; D is unclear. The CDR3 has 15 amino acids. CDR1 is LNHDA and CDR2 is SQIVND in the germline V gene (reference sequence). Trimming pared 5 bases from V and 0 bases from J, leaving 10 bases between.

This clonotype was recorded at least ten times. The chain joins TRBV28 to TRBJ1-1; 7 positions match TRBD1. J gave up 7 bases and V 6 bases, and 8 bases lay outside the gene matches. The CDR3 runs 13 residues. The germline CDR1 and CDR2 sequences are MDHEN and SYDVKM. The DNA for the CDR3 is TGTGCCAGCAGCCTAGGTGGGACAGTTGAAGCTTTCTTT. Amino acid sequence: CASSLGGTVEAFF.

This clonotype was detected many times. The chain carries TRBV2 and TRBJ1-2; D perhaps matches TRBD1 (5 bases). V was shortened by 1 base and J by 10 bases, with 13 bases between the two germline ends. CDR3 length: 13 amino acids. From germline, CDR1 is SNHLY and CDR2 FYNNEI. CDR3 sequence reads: CASSEEGDGDYTF. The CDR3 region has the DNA TGTGCCAGCAGTGAAGAAGGGGATGGTGACTACACCTTC.

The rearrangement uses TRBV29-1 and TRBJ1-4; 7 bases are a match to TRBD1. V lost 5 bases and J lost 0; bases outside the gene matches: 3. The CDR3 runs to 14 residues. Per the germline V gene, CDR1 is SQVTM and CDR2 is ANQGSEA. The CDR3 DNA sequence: TGCAGCGTTTCTCAGGGGGCAACTAATGAAAAACTGTTTTTT. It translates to CSVSQGATNEKLFF.

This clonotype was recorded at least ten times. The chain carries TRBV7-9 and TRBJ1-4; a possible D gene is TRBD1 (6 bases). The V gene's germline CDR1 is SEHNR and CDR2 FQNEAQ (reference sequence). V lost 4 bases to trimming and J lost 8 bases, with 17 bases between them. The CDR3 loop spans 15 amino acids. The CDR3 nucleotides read TGTGCCAGCAGCTCTTGGGGGGGGGCTGGCGAAAAACTGTTTTTT. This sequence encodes CASSSWGGAGEKLFF.

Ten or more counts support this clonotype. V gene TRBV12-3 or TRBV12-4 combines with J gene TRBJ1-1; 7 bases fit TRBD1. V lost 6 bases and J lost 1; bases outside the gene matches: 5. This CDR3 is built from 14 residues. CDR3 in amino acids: CASRQDRTNTEAFF. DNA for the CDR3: TGTGCCAGCAGGCAGGACAGGACGAACACTGAAGCTTTCTTT.

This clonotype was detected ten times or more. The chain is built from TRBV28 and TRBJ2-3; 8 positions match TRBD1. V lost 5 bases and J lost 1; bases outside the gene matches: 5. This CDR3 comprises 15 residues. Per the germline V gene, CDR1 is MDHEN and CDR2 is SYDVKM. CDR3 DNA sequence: TGTGCCAGCAGTCCTCAGACAGGGGGCACAGATACGCAGTATTTT. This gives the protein CASSPQTGGTDTQYF.

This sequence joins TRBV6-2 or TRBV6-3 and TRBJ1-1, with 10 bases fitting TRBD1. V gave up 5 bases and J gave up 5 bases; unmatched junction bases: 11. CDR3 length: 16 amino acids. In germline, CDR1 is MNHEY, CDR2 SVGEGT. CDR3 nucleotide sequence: TGTGCCAGCAGTCCACCTACCGGGACAGGGGAAACTGAAGCTTTCTTT. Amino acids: CASSPPTGTGETEAFF.

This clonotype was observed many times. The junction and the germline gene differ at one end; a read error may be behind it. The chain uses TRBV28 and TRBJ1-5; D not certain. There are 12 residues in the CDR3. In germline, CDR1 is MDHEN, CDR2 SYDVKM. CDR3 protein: CASTLLDQPQHF. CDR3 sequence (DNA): TGTGCCAGCACTTTATTGGATCAGCCCCAGCATTTT.

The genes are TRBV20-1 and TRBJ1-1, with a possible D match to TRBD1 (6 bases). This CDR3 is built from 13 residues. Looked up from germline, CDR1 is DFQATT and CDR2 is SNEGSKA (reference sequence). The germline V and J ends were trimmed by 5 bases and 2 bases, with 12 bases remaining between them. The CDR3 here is CSAHRGFNTEAFF. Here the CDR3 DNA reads TGCAGTGCTCATAGGGGGTTCAACACTGAAGCTTTCTTT.

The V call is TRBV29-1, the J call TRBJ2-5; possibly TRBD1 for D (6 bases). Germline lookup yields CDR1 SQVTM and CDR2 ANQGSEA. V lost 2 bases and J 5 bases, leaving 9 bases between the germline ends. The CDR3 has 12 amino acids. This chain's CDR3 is CSVEITGETQYF. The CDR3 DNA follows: TGCAGCGTTGAAATCACAGGGGAGACCCAGTACTTC.

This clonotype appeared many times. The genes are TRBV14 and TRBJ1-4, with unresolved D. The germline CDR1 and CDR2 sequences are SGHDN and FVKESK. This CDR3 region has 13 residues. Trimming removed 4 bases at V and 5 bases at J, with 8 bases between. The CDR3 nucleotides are TGTGCCAGCAGCCGGGCCCGAAATGAAAAACTGTTTTTT. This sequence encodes CASSRARNEKLFF.

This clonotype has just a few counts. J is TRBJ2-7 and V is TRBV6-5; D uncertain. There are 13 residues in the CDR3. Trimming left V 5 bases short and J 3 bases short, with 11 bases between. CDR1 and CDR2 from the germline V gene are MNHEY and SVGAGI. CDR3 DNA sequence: TGTGCCAGCAGTCAGCTAGGTAGCTACGAGCAGTACTTC. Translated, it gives CASSQLGSYEQYF.

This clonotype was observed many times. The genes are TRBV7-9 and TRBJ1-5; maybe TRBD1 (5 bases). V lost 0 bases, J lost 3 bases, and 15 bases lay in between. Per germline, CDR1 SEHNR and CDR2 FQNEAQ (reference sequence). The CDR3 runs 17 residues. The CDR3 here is CASSLALGGVFNQPQHF. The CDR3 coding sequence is TGTGCCAGCAGCTTAGCTCTGGGAGGGGTCTTCAATCAGCCCCAGCATTTT.

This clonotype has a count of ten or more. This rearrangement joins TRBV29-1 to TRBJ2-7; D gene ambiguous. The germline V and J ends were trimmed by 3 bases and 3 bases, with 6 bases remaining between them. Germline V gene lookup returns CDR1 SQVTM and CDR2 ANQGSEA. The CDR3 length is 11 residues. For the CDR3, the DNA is TGCAGCGTTGAGCGGAGCTACGAGCAGTACTTC. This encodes CSVERSYEQYF.

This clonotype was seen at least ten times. CDR3 DNA sequence: TGTGCCAGCAGCCCGACGTGGCAGGGTGTCCATGGCTACACCTTC. Its translation: CASSPTWQGVHGYTF. This sequence joins TRBV7-2 and TRBJ1-2; D might be TRBD1 (5 bases). Trimming removed 5 bases at V and 6 bases at J, with 19 bases between. The CDR3 is 15 residues long. The V gene's germline CDR1 is SGHTA and CDR2 FQGNSA.

CDR3: CASSSDMGNSPLHF. The CDR3 bases are TGTGCCAGCAGCTCGGACATGGGGAATTCACCCCTCCACTTT. V gene TRBV11-2 combines with J gene TRBJ1-6, with a possible D match to TRBD1 (5 bases). Germline V gene sequence: CDR1 SGHAT, CDR2 FQNNGV. Trimming took 4 bases from V and 7 from J, leaving 11 bases between them. CDR3 length: 14 residues.

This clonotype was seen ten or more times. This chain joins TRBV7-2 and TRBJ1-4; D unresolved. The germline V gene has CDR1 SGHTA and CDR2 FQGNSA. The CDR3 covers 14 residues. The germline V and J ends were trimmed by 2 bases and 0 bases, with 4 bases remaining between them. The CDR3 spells CASSLRATNEKLFF. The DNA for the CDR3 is TGTGCCAGCAGCTTAAGAGCAACTAATGAAAAACTGTTTTTT.

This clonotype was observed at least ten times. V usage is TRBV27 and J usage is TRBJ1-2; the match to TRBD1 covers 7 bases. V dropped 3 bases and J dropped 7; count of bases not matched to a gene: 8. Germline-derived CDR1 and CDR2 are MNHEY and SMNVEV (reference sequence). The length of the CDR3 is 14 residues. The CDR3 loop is CASSFSDRVAGYTF. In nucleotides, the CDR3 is TGTGCCAGCAGTTTCTCCGACAGGGTGGCTGGCTACACCTTC.

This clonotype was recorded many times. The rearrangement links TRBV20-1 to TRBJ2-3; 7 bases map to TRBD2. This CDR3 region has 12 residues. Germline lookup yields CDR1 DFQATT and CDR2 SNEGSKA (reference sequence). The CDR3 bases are TGCAGCCACGGGACTAACGTCGGTACGCAGTATTTT. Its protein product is CSHGTNVGTQYF.